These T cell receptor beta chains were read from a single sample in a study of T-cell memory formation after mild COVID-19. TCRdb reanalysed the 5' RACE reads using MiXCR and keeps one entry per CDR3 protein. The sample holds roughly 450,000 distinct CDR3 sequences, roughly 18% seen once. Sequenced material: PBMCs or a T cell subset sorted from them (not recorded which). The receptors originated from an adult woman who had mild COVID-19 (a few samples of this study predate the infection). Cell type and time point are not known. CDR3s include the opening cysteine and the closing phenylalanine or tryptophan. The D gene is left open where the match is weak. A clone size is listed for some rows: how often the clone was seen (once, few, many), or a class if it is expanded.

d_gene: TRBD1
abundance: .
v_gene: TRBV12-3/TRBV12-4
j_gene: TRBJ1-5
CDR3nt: TGTGCCAGCAGCGGACAGGGGATCCAGCCCCAGCATTTT
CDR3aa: CASSGQGIQPQHF

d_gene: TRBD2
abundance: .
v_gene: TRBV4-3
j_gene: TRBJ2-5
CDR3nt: TGCGCCAGCAGACGGGCGACTGGGGGGGGAGAGACCCAGTACTTC
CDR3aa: CASRRATGGGETQYF

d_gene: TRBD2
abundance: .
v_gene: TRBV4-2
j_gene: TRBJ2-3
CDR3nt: TGTGCCAGCAGCCAAGTATCGAATAGCGGGGGGACTGATACGCAGTATTTT
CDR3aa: CASSQVSNSGGTDTQYF

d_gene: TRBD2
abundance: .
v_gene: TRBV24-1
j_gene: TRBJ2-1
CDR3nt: TGTGCCACCAGGGGGCTAGCGGGAGATGGCTACAATGAGCAGTTCTTC
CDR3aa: CATRGLAGDGYNEQFF

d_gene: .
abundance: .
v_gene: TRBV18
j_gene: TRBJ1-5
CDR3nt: TGTGCCAGCTCACCCACCGGAGTGAGGGCGGATCAGCCCCAGCATTTT
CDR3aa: CASSPTGVRADQPQHF

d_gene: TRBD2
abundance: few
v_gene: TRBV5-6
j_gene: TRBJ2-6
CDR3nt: TGTGCCAGCAGCATACTAGCGGGGGGGTCTGGGGCCAACGTCCTGACTTTC
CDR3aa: CASSILAGGSGANVLTF

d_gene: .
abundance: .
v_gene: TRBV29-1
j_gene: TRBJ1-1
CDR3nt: TGCAGCGTGAGACGGGTTTTTGGGGGGAACACTGAAGCTTTCTTT
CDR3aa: CSVRRVFGGNTEAFF

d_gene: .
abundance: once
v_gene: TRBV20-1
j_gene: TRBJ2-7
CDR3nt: TGCAGTGCTAGAGATACGGTACTTGACGGGCTGAGCTCCTACGAGCAGTACTTC
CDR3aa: CSARDTVLDGLSSYEQYF

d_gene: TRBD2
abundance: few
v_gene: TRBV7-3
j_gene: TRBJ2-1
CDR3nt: TGTGCCAGCAGTTCCTCACCAACCAAGCGGGGGGTCCTCTACAATGAGCAGTTCTTC
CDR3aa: CASSSSPTKRGVLYNEQFF

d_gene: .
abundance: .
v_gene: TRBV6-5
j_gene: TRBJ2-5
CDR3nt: TGTGCCAGCAGTTACATAGGGGGAAAGCAAGAGACCCAGTACTTC
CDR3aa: CASSYIGGKQETQYF

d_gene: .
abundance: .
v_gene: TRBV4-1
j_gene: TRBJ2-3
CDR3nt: TGCGCCAGCAGCCAAGGAGGGGGGCCCATGACAGATACGCAGTATTTT
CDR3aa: CASSQGGGPMTDTQYF

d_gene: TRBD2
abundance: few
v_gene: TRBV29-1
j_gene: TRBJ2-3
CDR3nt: TGCAGCGTTCTTTCCCTAGAGGGACTAGCGCAGTATTTT
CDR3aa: CSVLSLEGLAQYF

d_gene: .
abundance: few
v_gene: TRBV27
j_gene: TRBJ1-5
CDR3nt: TGTGCCAGCAGTTTAGGGGCAGGGGTGAATCAGCCCCAGCATTTT
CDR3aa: CASSLGAGVNQPQHF

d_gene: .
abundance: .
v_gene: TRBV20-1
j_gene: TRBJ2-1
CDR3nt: TGCAGTGCTAGGACCGGGGAGAGCCCTGAGCAGTTCTTC
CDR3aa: CSARTGESPEQFF

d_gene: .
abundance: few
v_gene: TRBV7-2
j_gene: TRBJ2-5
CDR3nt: TGTGCCAGCAGCTTAATTGGAGGGGGCGAGACCCAGTACTTC
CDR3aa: CASSLIGGGETQYF

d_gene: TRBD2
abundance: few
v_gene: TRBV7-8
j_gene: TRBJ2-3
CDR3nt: TGTGCCAGCAGCTTAGTAGGGACTAGCGAGTACACAGATACGCAGTATTTT
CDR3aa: CASSLVGTSEYTDTQYF

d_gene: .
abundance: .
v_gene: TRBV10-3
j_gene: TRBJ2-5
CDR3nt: TGTGCCATGAGGGGCCGGATACAAGAGACCCAGTACTTC
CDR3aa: CAMRGRIQETQYF

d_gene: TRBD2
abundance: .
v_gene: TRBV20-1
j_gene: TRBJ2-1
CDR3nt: TGCAGTGCTAGAGGAGCTAGCGGGACTAATGAGCAGTTCTTC
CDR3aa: CSARGASGTNEQFF

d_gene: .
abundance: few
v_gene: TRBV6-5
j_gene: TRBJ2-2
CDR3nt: TGTGCCAGCAGTTATCGCCCTACGAACACCGGGGAGCTGTTTTTT
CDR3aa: CASSYRPTNTGELFF

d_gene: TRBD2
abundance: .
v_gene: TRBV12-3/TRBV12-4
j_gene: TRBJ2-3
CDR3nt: TGTGCCAGCACCCCAAACGGGAGGGCCGACTCGACAGATACGCAGTATTTT
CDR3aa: CASTPNGRADSTDTQYF

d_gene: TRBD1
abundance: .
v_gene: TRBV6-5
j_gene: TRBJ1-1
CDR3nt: TGTGCCAGCAGTTACTTCGACAGGGCGAACACTGAAGCTTTCTTT
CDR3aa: CASSYFDRANTEAFF

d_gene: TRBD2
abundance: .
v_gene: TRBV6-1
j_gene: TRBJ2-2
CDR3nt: TGTGCCAGCAGTGACTTGACTAGCGGGCTTACCGGGGAGCTGTTTTTT
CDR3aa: CASSDLTSGLTGELFF

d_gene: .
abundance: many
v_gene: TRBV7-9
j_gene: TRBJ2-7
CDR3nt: TGCGCCAGCAGCTATCCGGGACGCACCTACGAGCAGTACTTC
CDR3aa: CASSYPGRTYEQYF

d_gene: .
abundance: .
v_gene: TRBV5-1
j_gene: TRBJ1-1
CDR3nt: TGCGCCAGCAGCTCTCATCTTCTGCAGGGAAGTACTGAAGCTTTCTTT
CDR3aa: CASSSHLLQGSTEAFF

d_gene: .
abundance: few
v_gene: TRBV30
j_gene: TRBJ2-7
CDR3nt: TGTGCCTGGAGTCCCTACTCCTACGAGCAGTACTTC
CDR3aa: CAWSPYSYEQYF

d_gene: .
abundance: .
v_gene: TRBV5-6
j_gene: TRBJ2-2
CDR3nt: TGTGCCAGCACCATCGGGGCTTTGGACACCGGGGAGCTGTTTTTT
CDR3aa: CASTIGALDTGELFF

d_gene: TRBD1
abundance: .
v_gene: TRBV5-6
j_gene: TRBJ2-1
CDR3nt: TGTGCCAGCAGCTTGTATGGACAGGGGGGCTCCTACAATGAGCAGTTCTTC
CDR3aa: CASSLYGQGGSYNEQFF

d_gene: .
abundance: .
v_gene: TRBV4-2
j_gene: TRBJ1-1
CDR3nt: TGTGCCAGCAGCCAAGACAGGGCGTGGGGGACTGAAGCTTTCTTT
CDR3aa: CASSQDRAWGTEAFF

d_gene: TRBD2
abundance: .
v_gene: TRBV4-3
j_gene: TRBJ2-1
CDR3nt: TGCGCCAGCAGCCAGAAAAACATAGCGGGAGGGCCGGTAGTTGAGCAGTTCTTC
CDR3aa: CASSQKNIAGGPVVEQFF

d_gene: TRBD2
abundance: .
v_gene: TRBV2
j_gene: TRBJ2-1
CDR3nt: TGTGCCAGCAGTTACCTTAGCGGGAGCCGGCGCAATGAGCAGTTCTTC
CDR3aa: CASSYLSGSRRNEQFF

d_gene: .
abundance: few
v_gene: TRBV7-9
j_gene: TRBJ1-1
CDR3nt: TGTGCCAGCAGCTTAGGGACACTGGGTTACGAAGCTTTCTTT
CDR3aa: CASSLGTLGYEAFF